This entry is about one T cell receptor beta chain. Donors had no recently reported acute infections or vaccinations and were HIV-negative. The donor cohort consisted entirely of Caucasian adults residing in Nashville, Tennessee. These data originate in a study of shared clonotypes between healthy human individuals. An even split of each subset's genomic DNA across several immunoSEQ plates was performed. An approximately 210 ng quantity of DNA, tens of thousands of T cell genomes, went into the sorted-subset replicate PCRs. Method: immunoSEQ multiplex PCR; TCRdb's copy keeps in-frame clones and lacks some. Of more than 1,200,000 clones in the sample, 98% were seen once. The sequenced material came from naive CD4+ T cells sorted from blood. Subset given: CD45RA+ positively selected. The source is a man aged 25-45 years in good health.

CDR3: CASSDFYGYTF. The DNA of the CDR3 is TGTGCCAGCAGCGACTTCTATGGCTACACCTTC. V is TRBV6-1 and J is TRBJ1-2; D is unresolved. V lost 6 bases, J lost 4 bases, and 6 bases lay in between. The germline CDR1 and CDR2 sequences are MNHNS and SASEGT. There are 11 residues in the CDR3.